The 20 T cell receptor beta chains given below trace back to one sample, sequenced in a study of PD-1 blockade in classical Hodgkin lymphoma. Documented time point: cycle 4 day 1 (C4D1), after six to seven weeks of nivolumab. Following autologous stem cell transplantation, relapse occurred in every patient, and exposure to brentuximab vedotin varied. Assay: immunoSEQ multiplex PCR; the TCRdb copy retains only in-frame clones and omits some. The profile covers 40,000 to 45,000 clones, with approximately 67% appearing a single time and roughly 2.6% taken by the ten largest. Here the sequenced sample was peripheral blood mononuclear cells (PBMCs), taken before the fourth cycle of nivolumab. These TCRs come from a human donor with classical Hodgkin lymphoma.

The chain joins TRBV19 to TRBJ1-6; D possibly corresponds to TRBD1 (5 bases). Trimming took 3 bases from V and 7 from J, leaving 10 bases between them. The CDR3 covers 14 residues. The germline gives CDR1 LNHDA, CDR2 SQIVND (reference sequence). CDR3 sequence reads: CASSIGRGNSPLHF. The CDR3 region has the DNA TGTGCCAGTAGTATCGGTCGGGGGAATTCACCCCTCCACTTT.

CDR3 sequence reads: CATIPLPNTEAFF. The CDR3 DNA reads as TGTGCCACCATACCCCTCCCGAACACTGAAGCTTTCTTT. The chain combines TRBV6-5 with TRBJ1-1; D gene uncertain. V was trimmed by 10 bases and J by 1 base, leaving 13 bases between them. The CDR3 has 13 amino acids. Germline V lookup: CDR1 MNHEY, CDR2 SVGAGI.

This clone was seen a few times. The sample has other DNA sequences that encode this CDR3 too. The rearrangement joins TRBV7-9 to TRBJ2-3, with D possibly TRBD2 on 6 matching bases. Trimming removed 5 bases from V and 0 bases from J, with 12 bases in between. CDR3 length: 15 residues. Germline CDR1 reads SEHNR; CDR2 reads FQNEAQ (reference sequence). CDR3 in amino acids: CASSPPGVSTDTQYF. Here the CDR3 DNA reads TGTGCCAGCAGCCCCCCGGGGGTAAGCACAGATACGCAGTATTTT. The full variable domain, its missing parts supplied by reference TRBV7-9 and TRBJ2-3, is DTGVSQNPRHKITKRGQNVTFRCDPISEHNRLYWYRQTLGQGPEFLTYFQNEAQLEKSRLLSDRFSAERPKGSFSTLEIQRTEQGDSAMYLCASSPPGVSTDTQYFGPGTRLTVL.

The rearrangement links TRBV29-1 to TRBJ1-2; perhaps TRBD1 as D (5 bases). The CDR3 extends over 15 amino acids. Germline V gene data show CDR1 as SQVTM and CDR2 as ANQGSEA. V was cut by 6 bases and J by 1 base, with 18 bases left in between. DNA for the CDR3: TGCAGCGTCCTACTCCGGGACGGACGTAACTATGGCTACACCTTC. Translating it yields CSVLLRDGRNYGYTF.

The gene calls are TRBV14 and TRBJ1-1; TRBD1 matches at 9 bases. Trimming removed 5 bases from V and 5 bases from J; junction bases left unmatched: 9. The CDR3 sequence is 15 residues long. Germline V CDR1 and CDR2: SGHDN, FVKESK. The CDR3 is CASSGWGTGKTEAFF. The DNA of the CDR3 is TGTGCCAGCAGCGGCTGGGGGACAGGGAAAACTGAAGCTTTCTTT.

The rearrangement joins TRBV5-2 to TRBJ2-7; the table gives TRBD2 as D, unverified against the DNA. TRBV5-2 is given as a pseudogene. The CDR3 runs to 15 residues. Here the CDR3 reads CASSRGGGSVNEQYF. The CDR3 DNA is TGCGCCAGCAGCCGGGGGGGAGGGTCTGTCAACGAGCAGTACTTC.

V is TRBV18 and J is TRBJ2-7; D remains unclear. V lost 0 bases to trimming and J lost 1 base, with 16 bases between them. The CDR3 is 17 residues long. CDR1 and CDR2 (germline): KGHSH, LQKENI. CDR3 bases: TGTGCCAGCTCACCACCCGGATGGACGTTAAATTCCTACGAGCAGTACTTC. Its protein product is CASSPPGWTLNSYEQYF.

V usage is TRBV30 and J usage is TRBJ1-2; 8 bases align to TRBD1. The CDR3 is 13 amino acids. Per germline, CDR1 GTSNPN and CDR2 SVGIG (reference sequence). The V gene end was trimmed by 0 bases and the J gene end by 7 bases; junction bases not matched to a gene: 4. The CDR3 here is CAWSVGTGGGYTF. The DNA for the CDR3 is TGTGCCTGGAGTGTCGGGACAGGTGGTGGCTACACCTTC.

V is TRBV5-6 and J is TRBJ1-2; weak D call: TRBD1 (6 bases). The V gene lost 2 bases and the J gene lost 1 base, with 15 bases spanning the gap. Germline CDR1 SGHDT, CDR2 YYEEEE. The CDR3 is 16 residues long. The CDR3 protein is CASSFPTGNGNYGYTF. The CDR3 DNA is TGTGCCAGCAGCTTCCCCACAGGGAATGGTAACTATGGCTACACCTTC.

This clone has only a few counts. The rearrangement uses TRBV6-1 and TRBJ1-1, with 10 bases identical to TRBD1. This CDR3 has 14 amino acids. CDR1 is MNHNS and CDR2 is SASEGT in the germline V gene. Trimming took 5 bases from V and 4 from J; bases not matched to a gene: 4. The CDR3 DNA reads TGTGCCAGCAGTCCCTGGACAGGGGGCACTGAAGCTTTCTTT. Its translation is CASSPWTGGTEAFF.

By frequency in the sample, this clone is medium-sized. CDR3 in DNA: TGCGCCAGCAGCTTGGACAGTCTTCACTACGAGCAGTACTTC. Translated: CASSLDSLHYEQYF. This chain joins TRBV5-1 and TRBJ2-7; D not certain. CDR1 is SGHRS and CDR2 is YFSETQ in the germline V gene. CDR3 length: 14 amino acids. V was trimmed by 0 bases and J by 3 bases, leaving 10 bases between them.

The chain couples TRBV28 to TRBJ2-3; D gene unclear. Trimming took off 1 base at V and 3 bases at J, with 8 bases between the two ends. The V gene's germline CDR1 is MDHEN and CDR2 SYDVKM. The CDR3 runs 14 residues. CDR3 in DNA: TGTGCCAGCAGTTTATTGGGGTTTACAGATACGCAGTATTTT. Its protein is CASSLLGFTDTQYF.

This clone has only a few counts. The CDR3 DNA reads TGTGCCAGCAGCTTGGGCGTTAGCGACACAGATACGCAGTATTTT. Protein product: CASSLGVSDTDTQYF. This chain connects TRBV7-9 to TRBJ2-3, with a weak D call TRBD2 (5 bases). The CDR3 totals 15 residues. Trimming took off 3 bases at V and 2 bases at J, with 12 bases between the two ends. Germline CDR1 and CDR2: SEHNR and FQNEAQ (reference sequence). Variable domain in full (rest from reference TRBV7-9 and TRBJ2-3): DTGVSQNPRHKITKRGQNVTFRCDPISEHNRLYWYRQTLGQGPEFLTYFQNEAQLEKSRLLSDRFSAERPKGSFSTLEIQRTEQGDSAMYLCASSLGVSDTDTQYFGPGTRLTVL.

This clone was detected only once. The chain employs TRBV5-4 and TRBJ2-7; 13 nucleotides match TRBD2. V shed 4 bases and J 2 bases; nucleotides not matched to a gene: 6. This CDR3 has 16 residues. CDR1 is SGHNT and CDR2 is YYREEE in the germline V gene (reference sequence). CDR3 DNA: TGTGCCAGCAGCCCGTCGGGACTAGCGGGGACCTACGAGCAGTACTTC. Translating gives CASSPSGLAGTYEQYF.

The genes are TRBV13 and TRBJ1-2; no clear D gene. The V and J ends lost 6 bases and 3 bases respectively, with 32 bases between them. The CDR3 is made up of 20 amino acids. Germline V gene sequence: CDR1 PRHDT, CDR2 FYEKMQ (reference sequence). For the CDR3, the DNA is TGTGCCAGCAGTACCCACGCATCTGGGGAAGGCCCTGTTTCTGACTATGGCTACACCTTC. Protein: CASSTHASGEGPVSDYGYTF.

The V call is TRBV5-6, the J call TRBJ2-7; D is uncertain. CDR3 length equals 15 residues. Germline CDR1 reads SGHDT; CDR2 reads YYEEEE. V was shortened by 4 bases and J by 0 bases, with 14 bases between the two germline ends. As DNA, the CDR3 is TGTGCCAGCAGCCTGGAATTTCTGAGCTCCTACGAGCAGTACTTC. Its protein product is CASSLEFLSSYEQYF.

The CDR3: CAVRGDRVGYTF. The CDR3, as DNA: TGTGCGGTCAGGGGGGACAGGGTTGGCTACACCTTC. The chain couples TRBV7-9 to TRBJ1-2, with 9 positions matching TRBD1. The V gene's germline CDR1 is SEHNR and CDR2 FQNEAQ (reference sequence). This CDR3 region has 12 residues.

This clone was seen only once. The chain employs TRBV28 and TRBJ2-2; 9 positions agree with TRBD2. The CDR3 is 15 amino acids. Germline CDR1 is MDHEN and CDR2 is SYDVKM. J lost 4 bases, V lost 5 bases, and 5 bases had no gene match. DNA of the CDR3: TGTGCCAGCAGTAATCGAGCGGGGGGCACCGGGGAGCTGTTTTTT. This gives the protein CASSNRAGGTGELFF.

The rearrangement joins TRBV7-8 to TRBJ2-7; 10 bases fit TRBD1. The germline V gene has CDR1 SGHVS and CDR2 FQNEAQ. CDR3 length equals 15 residues. V lost 0 bases and J lost 5; bases outside the gene matches: 4. The CDR3 region is CASSLARTGGHEQYF. The CDR3 nucleotides read TGTGCCAGCAGCTTAGCGCGGACAGGGGGGCACGAGCAGTACTTC.

The J gene is TRBJ2-3, the V gene TRBV4-2, with D possibly being TRBD2 (6 bases). The germline V and J ends were trimmed by 0 bases and 8 bases, with 9 bases remaining between them. This CDR3 is built from 13 residues. Germline V gene data show CDR1 as LGHNA and CDR2 as YNFKEQ. This CDR3 reads CASSQDDGSTQYF. The CDR3 bases are TGTGCCAGCAGCCAAGACGACGGGAGTACGCAGTATTTT.